The 8 T cell receptor beta chains listed next were all sequenced from one sample in a study of graft-versus-host responses after intestinal transplantation. Some clones are missing from TCRdb's copy, which holds only in-frame ones; the method was immunoSEQ multiplex PCR. The sample carries roughly 81,000 clones, around 80% recorded once. These TCRs are of unknown antigen specificity. This specimen consisted of unstimulated CD4+ T cells sorted from spleen or lymph node cells, obtained before intestinal transplant. The receptors here all came from a human donor who received an intestinal transplant.

The chain employs TRBV7-9 and TRBJ2-7; D is possibly TRBD1 (5 bases). Trimming removed 1 base at V and 3 bases at J, with 10 bases between. In germline, CDR1 is SEHNR, CDR2 FQNEAQ (reference sequence). The CDR3 is made up of 14 amino acids. Written as DNA, the CDR3 is TGTGCCAGCAGCTTAGATCCAGGGCACTACGAGCAGTACTTC. This codes for CASSLDPGHYEQYF.

The chain combines TRBV28 with TRBJ2-2, with TRBD2 identical over 14 bases. There are 18 residues in the CDR3. Unmatched junction bases numbered 13, after V lost 6 bases and J lost 7 bases. Germline CDR1 MDHEN, CDR2 SYDVKM. CDR3 loop: CASSRSPGLAGAGGELFF. The CDR3 DNA sequence: TGTGCCAGCAGCCGGTCTCCGGGACTAGCGGGAGCGGGCGGGGAGCTGTTTTTT.

This sequence joins TRBV15 and TRBJ2-1; 12 bases are shared with TRBD2. The CDR3 length is 17 residues. Trimming took 0 bases from V and 9 from J; bases not matched to a gene: 9. The germline CDR1 and CDR2 sequences are LNHNV and YYDKDF (reference sequence). CDR3 in amino acids: CATSREQLAGGYAEQFF. The CDR3 coding sequence is TGTGCCACCAGCAGAGAGCAACTAGCGGGAGGTTACGCTGAGCAGTTCTTC.

The chain is built from TRBV5-1 and TRBJ1-2; D gene unclear. Trimming removed 0 bases at V and 7 bases at J, with 19 bases between. The V gene's germline CDR1 is SGHRS and CDR2 YFSETQ. The CDR3 covers 16 residues. The CDR3 loop reads CASSLAGIEVSGGYTF. The CDR3 DNA is TGCGCCAGCAGCTTGGCCGGGATAGAAGTATCGGGTGGCTACACCTTC.

The chain links TRBV2 to TRBJ1-5; TRBD1 matches at 7 bases. V shed 6 bases, J shed 5 bases, and the junction held 7 bases outside the gene matches. This CDR3 is 14 amino acids long. Germline V gene lookup returns CDR1 SNHLY and CDR2 FYNNEI. CDR3: CASSADRSYQPQHF. The CDR3 bases are TGTGCCAGCAGCGCGGACAGGTCATATCAGCCCCAGCATTTT.

This sequence joins TRBV28 and TRBJ2-4, with 11 positions matching TRBD2. The V gene's germline CDR1 is MDHEN and CDR2 SYDVKM. The CDR3 runs 17 residues. The ends lost 5 bases at V and 0 bases at J; junction bases unmatched: 6. The CDR3 DNA reads TGTGCCAGCAGTCCGTACGGACTAGCGGGAGCCAAAAACATTCAGTACTTC. Its protein product is CASSPYGLAGAKNIQYF.

A remark on this clone: At one end the junction does not follow the germline gene, possibly because of a read error. This chain joins TRBV5-4 and TRBJ1-6, with D possibly TRBD1 on 6 matching bases. Germline V gives CDR1 SGHNT, CDR2 YYREEE (reference sequence). The CDR3 covers 14 residues. The CDR3 DNA reads as TGTGCCAGCAGCTTGGCGGGAACACAGGGTCGACGTACCTTT. Its protein is CASSLAGTQGRRTF.

The rearrangement uses TRBV9 and TRBJ1-1, with 7 positions matching TRBD1. Looked up from germline, CDR1 is SGDLS and CDR2 is YYNGEE. The trim removed 1 base at V and 5 bases at J, leaving 8 bases unmatched. The CDR3 extends over 15 amino acids. The CDR3 nucleotides are TGTGCCAGCAGCGTAAGCTCGGACAGGAGGACTGAAGCTTTCTTT. It codes for CASSVSSDRRTEAFF.